This TCR beta chain was sequenced in a study of a mutant IDH1 vaccine in newly diagnosed glioma. Sequencing was performed with immunoSEQ multiplex PCR; in TCRdb, only in-frame clones are kept and a portion is missing. The table lists some 63,000 clones, roughly 74% of them singletons. V was pared by 7 bases and J by 14 bases, with 18 bases between. Germline values: CDR1 MNHNS, CDR2 SASEGT. This CDR3 is built from 13 residues. Concerning this clone: Antigen specificity is unknown.

Noted time point: week 35, safety follow-up. The study gave 300 ug of mutant IDH1 20-mer peptide per vaccine dose, with topical imiquimod. The clonotype originates from a man aged 45-65 years with glioma. This sequence joins TRBV6-1 and TRBJ1-6; D is unresolved. This specimen was PBMCs, taken from a glioma patient whose treatment included an IDH1 peptide vaccine. The CDR3 reads CASTLLGPQTLHF. Written as DNA, the CDR3 is TGTGCCAGCACCTTACTCGGTCCGCAGACCCTCCACTTT.